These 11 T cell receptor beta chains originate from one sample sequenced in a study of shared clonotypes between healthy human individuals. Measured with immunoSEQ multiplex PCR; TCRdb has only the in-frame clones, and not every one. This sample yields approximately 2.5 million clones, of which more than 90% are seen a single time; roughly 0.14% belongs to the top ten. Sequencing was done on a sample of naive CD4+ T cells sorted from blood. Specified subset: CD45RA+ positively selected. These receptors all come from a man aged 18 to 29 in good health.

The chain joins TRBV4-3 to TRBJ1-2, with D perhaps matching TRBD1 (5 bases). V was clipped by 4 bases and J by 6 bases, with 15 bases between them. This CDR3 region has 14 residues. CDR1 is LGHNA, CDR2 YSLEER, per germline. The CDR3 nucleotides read TGCGCCAGCAGCCCTTTGGCTGGGGGGAATGGCTACACCTTC. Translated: CASSPLAGGNGYTF.

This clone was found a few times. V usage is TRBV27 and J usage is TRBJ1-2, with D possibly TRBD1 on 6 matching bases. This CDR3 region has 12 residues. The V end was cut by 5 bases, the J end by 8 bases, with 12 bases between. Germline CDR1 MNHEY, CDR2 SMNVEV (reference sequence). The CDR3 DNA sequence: TGTGCCAGCAGTGCAGGGGTGGGCGGCTACACCTTC. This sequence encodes CASSAGVGGYTF.

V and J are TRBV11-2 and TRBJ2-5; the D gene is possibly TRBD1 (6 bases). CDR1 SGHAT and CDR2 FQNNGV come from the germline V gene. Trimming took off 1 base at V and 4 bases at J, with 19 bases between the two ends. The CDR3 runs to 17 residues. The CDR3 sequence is CASSLGQAARGRETQYF. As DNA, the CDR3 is TGTGCCAGCAGCTTAGGCCAAGCTGCAAGGGGGAGAGAGACCCAGTACTTC.

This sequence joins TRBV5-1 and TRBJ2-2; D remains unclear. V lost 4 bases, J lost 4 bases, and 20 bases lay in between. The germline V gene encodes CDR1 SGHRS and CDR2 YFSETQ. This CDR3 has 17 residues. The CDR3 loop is CASSQTGPSSPTGELFF. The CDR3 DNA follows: TGCGCCAGCAGCCAAACCGGGCCCTCTTCTCCCACCGGGGAGCTGTTTTTT. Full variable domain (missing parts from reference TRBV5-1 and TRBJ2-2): KAGVTQTPRYLIKTRGQQVTLSCSPISGHRSVSWYQQTPGQGLQFLFEYFSETQRNKGNFPGRFSGRQFSNSRSEMNVSTLELGDSALYLCASSQTGPSSPTGELFFGEGSRLTVL.

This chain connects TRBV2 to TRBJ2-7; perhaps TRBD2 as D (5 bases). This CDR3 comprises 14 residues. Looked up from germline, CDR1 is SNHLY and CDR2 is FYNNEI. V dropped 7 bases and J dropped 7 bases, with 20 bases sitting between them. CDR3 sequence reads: CASKPSGLSREQYF. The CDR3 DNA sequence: TGTGCCAGCAAACCCAGCGGCCTTAGTCGGGAGCAGTACTTC.

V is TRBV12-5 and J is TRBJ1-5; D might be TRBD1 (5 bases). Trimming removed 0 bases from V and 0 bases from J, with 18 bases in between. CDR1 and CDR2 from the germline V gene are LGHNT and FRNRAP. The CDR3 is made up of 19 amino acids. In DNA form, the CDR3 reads TGTGCTAGTGGTTTGGTACCCCGAACCGGGACGGATAGCAATCAGCCCCAGCATTTT. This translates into CASGLVPRTGTDSNQPQHF.

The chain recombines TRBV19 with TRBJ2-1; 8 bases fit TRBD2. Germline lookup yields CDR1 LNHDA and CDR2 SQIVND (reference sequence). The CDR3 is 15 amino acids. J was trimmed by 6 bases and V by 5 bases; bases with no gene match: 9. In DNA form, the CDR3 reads TGTGCCAGTAGTGTACCGGGACTAGTAGTCAATGAGCAGTTCTTC. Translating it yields CASSVPGLVVNEQFF.

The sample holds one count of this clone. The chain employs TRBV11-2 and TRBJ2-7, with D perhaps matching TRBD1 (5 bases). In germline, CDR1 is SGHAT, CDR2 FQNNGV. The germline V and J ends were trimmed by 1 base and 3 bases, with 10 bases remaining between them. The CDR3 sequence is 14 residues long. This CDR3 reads CASSLGGLGYEQYF. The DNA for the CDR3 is TGTGCCAGCAGCTTAGGGGGCCTCGGCTACGAGCAGTACTTC. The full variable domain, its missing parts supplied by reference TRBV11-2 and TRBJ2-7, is EAGVAQSPRYKIIEKRQSVAFWCNPISGHATLYWYQQILGQGPKLLIQFQNNGVVDDSQLPKDRFSAERLKGVDSTLKIQPAKLEDSAVYLCASSLGGLGYEQYFGPGTRLTVT.

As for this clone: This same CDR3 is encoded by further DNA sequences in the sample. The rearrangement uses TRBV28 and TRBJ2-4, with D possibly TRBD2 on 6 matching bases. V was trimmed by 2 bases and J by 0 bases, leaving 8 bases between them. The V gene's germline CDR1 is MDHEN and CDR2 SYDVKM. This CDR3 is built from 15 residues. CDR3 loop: CASSLQGLAKNIQYF. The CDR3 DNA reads TGTGCCAGCAGTTTACAGGGACTAGCCAAAAACATTCAGTACTTC.

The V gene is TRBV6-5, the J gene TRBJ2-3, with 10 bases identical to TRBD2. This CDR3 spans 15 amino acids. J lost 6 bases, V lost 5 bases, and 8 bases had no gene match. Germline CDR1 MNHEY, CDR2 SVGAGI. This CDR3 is CASSKSSGGPDTQYF. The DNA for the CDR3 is TGTGCCAGCAGTAAATCTAGCGGGGGCCCGGATACGCAGTATTTT.

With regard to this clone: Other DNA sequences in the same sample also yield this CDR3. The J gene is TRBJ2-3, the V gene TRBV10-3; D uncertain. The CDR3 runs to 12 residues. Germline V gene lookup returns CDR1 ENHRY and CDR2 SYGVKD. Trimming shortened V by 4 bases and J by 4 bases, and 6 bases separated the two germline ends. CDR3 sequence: CAISAGADTQYF. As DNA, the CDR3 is TGTGCCATCAGTGCTGGTGCAGATACGCAGTATTTT.